This is a list of T cell receptor beta chains from one sample in a study of cytomegalovirus exposure and HLA in healthy donors. Profiled with immunoSEQ multiplex PCR; TCRdb holds only in-frame clones, not every one. The sample has under 150,000 clones; roughly 80% are singletons. The source material was PBMCs. Receptors originate from a boy younger than 18 in good health and CMV-seronegative. CDR3s include the opening cysteine and the closing phenylalanine or tryptophan. D genes are given only for firm matches. Size tells how often a clone was seen (once, few, many) or the class of an expanded clone, and some rows leave it out.

CAWSVGAGMNTEAFF	TGTGCCTGGAGTGTAGGGGCAGGGATGAACACTGAAGCTTTCTTT	NA	NA	TRBJ1-1	TRBV30
CASSGLAGNTGELFF	TGTGCCAGCAGTGGCCTAGCGGGGAACACCGGGGAGCTGTTTTTT	TRBD2	few	TRBJ2-2	TRBV2
CASSSDTYTEAFF	TGTGCCAGCTCATCGGACACGTACACTGAAGCTTTCTTT	NA	once	TRBJ1-1	TRBV18
CASSEGVRSGANVLTF	TGTGCCAGCAGTGAAGGGGTTCGCTCTGGGGCCAACGTCCTGACTTTC	NA	NA	TRBJ2-6	TRBV6-4
CASSSYKSGAWGYTF	TGTGCCAGCAGTTCGTATAAATCAGGCGCCTGGGGCTACACCTTC	NA	NA	TRBJ1-2	TRBV6-5
CASTGGWSNQPQHF	TGTGCCAGCACCGGCGGGTGGAGCAATCAGCCCCAGCATTTT	NA	NA	TRBJ1-5	TRBV6-6
CASSQDGRSNQPQHF	TGTGCCAGCAGCCAAGATGGCAGGAGCAATCAGCCCCAGCATTTT	NA	NA	TRBJ1-5	TRBV4-2
CASSLGTGFYEQYF	TGTGCCAGCAGCCTGGGGACAGGGTTCTACGAGCAGTACTTC	TRBD1	NA	TRBJ2-7	TRBV5-6
CASSLPGTYGYTF	TGCGCCAGCAGCTTGCCAGGCACCTATGGCTACACCTTC	NA	NA	TRBJ1-2	TRBV5-1
CASSRPGAVEKLFF	TGTGCCAGCAGCCGCCCTGGGGCTGTAGAAAAACTGTTTTTT	NA	NA	TRBJ1-4	TRBV7-9
CASSPNRDSSYEQYF	TGTGCCAGCAGCCCTAACCGGGACAGCTCCTACGAGCAGTACTTC	TRBD1	NA	TRBJ2-7	TRBV27
CASSLSGAGSYEQYF	TGTGCCAGCAGCTTAAGCGGAGCGGGCTCCTACGAGCAGTACTTC	NA	NA	TRBJ2-7	TRBV7-2
CASRKTSGQMDTQYF	TGTGCCAGCAGAAAAACTAGCGGTCAAATGGATACGCAGTATTTT	TRBD2	NA	TRBJ2-3	TRBV7-8
CASGPGTGTYEQYF	TGTGCCAGCGGGCCCGGGACAGGGACCTACGAGCAGTACTTC	TRBD1	NA	TRBJ2-7	TRBV7-9
CASSLEGRGTDTQYF	TGTGCCAGCAGCTTAGAAGGGAGGGGCACAGATACGCAGTATTTT	TRBD2	few	TRBJ2-3	TRBV7-8
CASSFGGRDEQYF	TGTGCCAGCAGTTTCGGGGGGAGGGACGAGCAGTACTTC	TRBD2	once	TRBJ2-7	TRBV27
CASSGNFRVNEQFF	TGTGCCAGCAGCGGAAACTTCCGGGTCAATGAGCAGTTCTTC	NA	NA	TRBJ2-1	TRBV6-5
CSVVTDSINQPQHF	TGCAGCGTGGTTACGGACAGCATTAATCAGCCCCAGCATTTT	NA	NA	TRBJ1-5	TRBV29-1
CASSFGGEDYGYTF	TGTGCCAGCAGCTTTGGCGGAGAGGACTATGGCTACACCTTC	NA	NA	TRBJ1-2	TRBV7-9
CASSFEAGPTMTLFF	TGTGCCAGCAGTTTCGAAGCGGGGCCTACAATGACCCTATTCTTC	TRBD2	NA	TRBJ2-1	TRBV27
CASSRGHQETQYF	TGTGCCAGCAGCAGGGGGCACCAAGAGACCCAGTACTTC	TRBD1	once	TRBJ2-5	TRBV9
CASSATSGRRRGNTEAFF	TGTGCCAGCAGTGCGACCTCCGGCCGGAGACGGGGGAACACTGAAGCTTTCTTT	NA	NA	TRBJ1-1	TRBV25-1
CASTNTGLGADTQYF	TGTGCCAGCACTAATACGGGACTAGGGGCAGATACGCAGTATTTT	TRBD2	NA	TRBJ2-3	TRBV2
CASGSGYNEQFF	TGTGCCAGCGGGAGTGGGTACAATGAGCAGTTCTTC	NA	NA	TRBJ2-1	TRBV19